These 21 T cell receptor beta chains originate from one sample sequenced in a study of cytomegalovirus exposure and HLA in healthy donors (dated by TCRdb to about 2017). Receptor amplification or capture employed the immunoSEQ multiplex PCR assay. For the multiplex PCR, a mixture combining 60 forward primers for TCR Vbeta segments and 13 reverse primers for TCR Jbeta segments was used. Drawn from immuneACCESS, this table holds only the in-frame rearrangements with V and J called that TCRdb kept. Clones are partly lost; checked studies trace under half to an unresolved V gene and leave the rest unexplained. The sample table lists roughly 150,000 clones, approximately 80% of them with a count of one. In total, the top ten clones hold around 3% of the sample. Sequencing input: PBMCs. The receptors were sampled from a male donor in good health and CMV-seronegative.

The V gene is TRBV7-9, the J gene TRBJ2-3; D remains unclear. Germline-derived CDR1 and CDR2 are SEHNR and FQNEAQ (reference sequence). This CDR3 has 13 amino acids. V was shortened by 4 bases and J by 3 bases, with 8 bases between the two germline ends. The CDR3 DNA is TGTGCCAGCAGCTCAACGAGGACAGATACGCAGTATTTT. This translates into CASSSTRTDTQYF.

The chain uses TRBV9 and TRBJ2-7, with a tentative D call TRBD2 (5 bases). The CDR3 is 14 amino acids. Trimming took off 4 bases at V and 6 bases at J, with 17 bases between the two ends. Germline V gene data show CDR1 as SGDLS and CDR2 as YYNGEE. CDR3 protein: CASSPGGQVREQYF. The CDR3 nucleotides read TGTGCCAGCAGCCCGGGCGGGCAGGTTCGCGAGCAGTACTTC.

The V gene is TRBV6-9, the J gene TRBJ2-2; 8 bases agree with TRBD2. V dropped 8 bases and J dropped 6; count of bases not matched to a gene: 8. The V gene's germline CDR1 is MNHGY and CDR2 SVAAGI. The CDR3 runs 14 residues. As DNA, the CDR3 is TGTGCCAGCCCGAAGCGGGGGAAATCCGGGGAGCTGTTTTTT. Its protein product is CASPKRGKSGELFF.

The rearrangement joins TRBV27 to TRBJ2-3, with TRBD2 matching over 9 bases. The J segment lost 7 bases and the V segment lost 6 bases, leaving 5 bases of the junction unmatched. Germline CDR1 and CDR2: MNHEY and SMNVEV (reference sequence). The CDR3 sequence is 13 residues long. CDR3 sequence: CASRLAGAYTQYF. For the CDR3, the DNA is TGTGCCAGCAGGTTAGCGGGAGCGTATACGCAGTATTTT.

V is TRBV21-1 and J is TRBJ2-5; the tabulated D call, TRBD2, remains unverified against the DNA. TRBV21-1 is a pseudogene locus. CDR3 length equals 17 residues. CDR3 amino acids: CASSVGLAGGPLETQYF. In DNA, the CDR3 is TGTGCCAGCAGTGTGGGACTAGCGGGAGGGCCGCTGGAGACCCAGTACTTC.

The V gene is TRBV2, the J gene TRBJ2-3; D may be TRBD1 (5 bases). The CDR3 is 14 residues long. V was clipped by 3 bases and J by 5 bases, with 12 bases between them. Germline CDR1 is SNHLY and CDR2 is FYNNEI. The CDR3 region is CASSEWQGRDTQYF. CDR3 coding DNA: TGTGCCAGCAGTGAGTGGCAGGGCAGAGATACGCAGTATTTT.

The V gene is TRBV10-2, the J gene TRBJ2-2; TRBD2 matches at 12 bases. The CDR3 contains 17 residues. Losses at the gene ends were 3 bases for V and 7 bases for J; bases not matched to a gene: 9. Looked up from germline, CDR1 is WSHSY and CDR2 is SAAADI. The CDR3 protein is CASSDLASGRANGELFF. CDR3 DNA: TGCGCCAGCAGTGACCTCGCTAGCGGGAGGGCGAACGGGGAGCTGTTTTTT.

This clone was seen only a few times. The rearrangement uses TRBV6-5 and TRBJ1-1, with D possibly TRBD1 on 6 matching bases. Germline V gene sequence: CDR1 MNHEY, CDR2 SVGAGI. V was trimmed by 0 bases and J by 2 bases, leaving 13 bases between them. The CDR3 runs 16 residues. The CDR3 sequence: CASSYSLNRENTEAFF. In DNA form, the CDR3 reads TGTGCCAGCAGTTACTCCCTCAACAGGGAAAACACTGAAGCTTTCTTT.

This clone has a single count. The chain combines TRBV9 with TRBJ2-7; tentative D call: TRBD1 (6 bases). V shed 2 bases and J shed 3 bases, with 9 bases lying between them. CDR3 length equals 13 residues. Germline CDR1 and CDR2: SGDLS and YYNGEE. Written as DNA, the CDR3 is TGTGCCAGCAGCGTCACACAGGGCTACGAGCAGTACTTC. Translated: CASSVTQGYEQYF.

The V and J genes are TRBV4-3 and TRBJ2-1; the D gene is possibly TRBD2 (5 bases). The length of the CDR3 is 15 residues. From germline, CDR1 is LGHNA and CDR2 YSLEER. Trimming took off 7 bases at V and 3 bases at J, with 16 bases between the two ends. This CDR3 reads CASTPGETLYNEQFF. DNA for the CDR3: TGCGCCAGCACTCCTGGGGAGACTCTCTACAATGAGCAGTTCTTC.

CDR3 sequence: CASQDRARNEKLFF. The CDR3 DNA is TGTGCCAGTCAAGACAGGGCCCGTAATGAAAAACTGTTTTTT. This chain uses TRBV19 with TRBJ1-4; TRBD1 matches at 7 bases. Germline trimming cut 8 bases from V and 4 bases from J; bases unmatched to any gene: 7. Germline V lookup: CDR1 LNHDA, CDR2 SQIVND (reference sequence). This CDR3 has 14 residues.

CDR3 sequence reads: CASSRRAGTGNNEQFF. Here the CDR3 DNA reads TGTGCCAGCAGCAGAAGGGCCGGGACAGGGAACAATGAGCAGTTCTTC. The chain carries TRBV7-3 and TRBJ2-1; 9 bases fit TRBD1. Trimming at V came to 5 bases and at J to 5 bases, leaving 10 bases not matched to a gene. The CDR3 spans 16 residues. Germline assignment: CDR1 SGHTA and CDR2 FQGTGA.

V is TRBV29-1 and J is TRBJ2-2; TRBD1 matches 7 bases. The CDR3 is 14 amino acids. Germline CDR1 is SQVTM and CDR2 is ANQGSEA. V shed 7 bases, J shed 5 bases, and the junction held 10 bases outside the gene matches. The CDR3, as DNA: TGCAGCGCAAGAGCTGGGACAGATACCGGGGAGCTGTTTTTT. As protein: CSARAGTDTGELFF.

As concerns this clone: One end of the junction is discordant with germline, which a read error may explain. The chain employs TRBV23-1 and TRBJ1-3, with a possible D match to TRBD1 (6 bases). TRBV23-1 is designated an ORF whose function remains uncertain. The CDR3 consists of 10 residues. The CDR3 loop is CASSPPGTSF. In DNA, the CDR3 is TGCGCCAGCAGTCCCCCGGGGACATCGTTC.

The genes are TRBV5-1 and TRBJ1-1, with 12 bases matching TRBD1. The junction had 6 bases not matched to a gene; V was cut back by 0 bases and J by 6 bases. This CDR3 comprises 16 residues. CDR1 is SGHRS and CDR2 is YFSETQ in the germline V gene. This CDR3 is CASSLDGGQGAAEAFF. The CDR3 DNA reads TGCGCCAGCAGCTTGGATGGGGGACAGGGGGCCGCTGAAGCTTTCTTT.

The genes are TRBV28 and TRBJ1-2; D might be TRBD1 (6 bases). Germline CDR1 reads MDHEN; CDR2 reads SYDVKM. The CDR3 extends over 11 amino acids. V shed 7 bases and J shed 4 bases, with 7 bases lying between them. The CDR3: CASTGAYGYTF. CDR3 coding DNA: TGTGCCAGCACAGGGGCCTATGGCTACACCTTC.

The chain combines TRBV5-1 with TRBJ2-1; 7 nucleotides line up with TRBD1. The CDR3 has 14 residues. V dropped 2 bases and J dropped 7; count of bases not matched to a gene: 6. Germline CDR1 is SGHRS and CDR2 is YFSETQ. CDR3 region: CASSFPSTGNEQFF. The DNA of the CDR3 is TGCGCCAGCAGCTTCCCCTCGACAGGGAATGAGCAGTTCTTC. The complete variable domain, with remaining parts taken from reference TRBV5-1 and TRBJ2-1, reads KAGVTQTPRYLIKTRGQQVTLSCSPISGHRSVSWYQQTPGQGLQFLFEYFSETQRNKGNFPGRFSGRQFSNSRSEMNVSTLELGDSALYLCASSFPSTGNEQFFGPGTRLTVL.

The rearrangement links TRBV28 to TRBJ1-2; 10 bases are shared with TRBD1. The CDR3 totals 15 residues. Germline V lookup: CDR1 MDHEN, CDR2 SYDVKM. V shed 5 bases, J shed 8 bases, and the junction held 11 bases outside the gene matches. The CDR3 region has the DNA TGTGCCAGCAGTACCCAGGGACAGGGGAAGTGGGGCTACACCTTC. Protein product: CASSTQGQGKWGYTF.

In this sample, this clone turned up a few times. The V call is TRBV9, the J call TRBJ2-5, with 9 bases identical to TRBD2. The CDR3 contains 16 residues. The junction had 10 bases not matched to a gene; V was cut back by 3 bases and J by 4 bases. Germline CDR1 and CDR2: SGDLS and YYNGEE. This chain's CDR3 is CASSAGLAGRRETQYF. The CDR3 bases are TGTGCCAGCAGCGCGGGACTAGCAGGACGACGAGAGACCCAGTACTTC.

This rearrangement joins TRBV5-1 to TRBJ2-1; D not resolved. V gave up 4 bases and J gave up 6 bases, with 14 bases separating them. Germline CDR1 reads SGHRS; CDR2 reads YFSETQ. The CDR3 has 14 residues. The CDR3 nucleotides are TGCGCCAGCAGCCCTATTCCTTCTCCCAATGAGCAGTTCTTC. The encoded protein is CASSPIPSPNEQFF.

The chain uses TRBV19 and TRBJ2-5, with TRBD2 matching 13 bases. Trimming took 8 bases from V and 5 from J; bases not matched to a gene: 5. The CDR3 loop spans 14 amino acids. Germline V gene lookup returns CDR1 LNHDA and CDR2 SQIVND (reference sequence). The CDR3 protein is CASATSGGGETQYF. CDR3 DNA sequence: TGTGCCAGTGCTACTAGCGGGGGGGGCGAGACCCAGTACTTC. Using reference TRBV19 and TRBJ2-5 for the parts outside the CDR3, the full variable domain is DGGITQSPKYLFRKEGQNVTLSCEQNLNHDAMYWYRQDPGQGLRLIYYSQIVNDFQKGDIAEGYSVSREKKESFPLTVTSAQKNPTAFYLCASATSGGGETQYFGPGTRLLVL.